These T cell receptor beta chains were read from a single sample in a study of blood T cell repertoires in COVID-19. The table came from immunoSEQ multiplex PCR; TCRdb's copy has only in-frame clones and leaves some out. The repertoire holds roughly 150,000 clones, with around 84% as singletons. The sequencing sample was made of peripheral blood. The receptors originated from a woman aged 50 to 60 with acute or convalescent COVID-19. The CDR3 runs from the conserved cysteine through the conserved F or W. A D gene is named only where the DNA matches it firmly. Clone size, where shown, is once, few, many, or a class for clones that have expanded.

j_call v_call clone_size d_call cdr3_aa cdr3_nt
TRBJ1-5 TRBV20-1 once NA CSASRGAPAGNQPQHF TGCAGTGCTAGTCGGGGGGCCCCCGCGGGCAATCAGCCCCAGCATTTT
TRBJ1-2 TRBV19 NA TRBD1 CASSRGAQGYTF TGTGCCAGTAGCAGGGGGGCGCAGGGCTACACCTTC
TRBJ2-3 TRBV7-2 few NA CASSLLAWQSTDTQYF TGTGCCAGCAGCTTACTGGCATGGCAAAGCACAGATACGCAGTATTTT
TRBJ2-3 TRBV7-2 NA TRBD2 CASSTGLAGASTDTQYF TGTGCCAGCAGCACGGGACTAGCGGGGGCTAGCACAGATACGCAGTATTTT
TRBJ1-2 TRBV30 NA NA CAWSVTYGYTF TGTGCCTGGAGTGTAACTTATGGCTACACCTTC
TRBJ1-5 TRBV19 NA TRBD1 CASSMTGNTYQPQHF TGTGCCAGTAGTATGACAGGGAATACGTATCAGCCCCAGCATTTT
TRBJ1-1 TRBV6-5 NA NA CASSKQEPPEAFF TGTGCCAGCAGTAAACAGGAACCCCCTGAAGCTTTCTTT
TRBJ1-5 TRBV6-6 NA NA CASSYPQDYNQPQHF TGTGCCAGCAGTTACCCGCAGGACTATAATCAGCCCCAGCATTTT
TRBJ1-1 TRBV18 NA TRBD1 CASSPGTGKSEAFF TGTGCCAGCTCACCCGGGACAGGGAAGAGTGAAGCTTTCTTT
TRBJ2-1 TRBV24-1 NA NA CATCPGSSYNEQFF TGTGCCACCTGCCCGGGTAGCTCCTACAATGAGCAGTTCTTC
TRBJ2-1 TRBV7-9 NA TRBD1 CASSLTGANEQFF TGTGCCAGCAGCTTAACAGGGGCTAATGAGCAGTTCTTC
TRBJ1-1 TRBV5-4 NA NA CASSAEGETEAFF TGTGCCAGCAGCGCCGAAGGGGAAACTGAAGCTTTCTTT
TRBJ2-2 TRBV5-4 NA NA CASSLDRTGELFF TGTGCCAGCAGCCTGGATCGGACCGGGGAGCTGTTTTTT
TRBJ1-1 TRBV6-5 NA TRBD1 CASSYWRGRDTEAFF TGTGCCAGCAGTTACTGGAGGGGGCGGGACACTGAAGCTTTCTTT
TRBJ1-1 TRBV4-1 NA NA CASSQEDTGVTEAFF TGCGCCAGCAGCCAAGAAGACACGGGAGTCACTGAAGCTTTCTTT
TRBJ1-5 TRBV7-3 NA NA CASSLSGNQPQHF TGTGCCAGCAGCTTATCAGGGAATCAGCCCCAGCATTTT